A single sample gave rise to the 17 T cell receptor beta chains below, sequenced in a study of T cells expressing NK-cell markers. TCRdb reprocessed the 5' RACE reads, keeping one entry per CDR3 protein, no DNA. Its table lists some 460,000 distinct CDR3 sequences. Source material: blood T cells: a sorted CD56 or NKG2C T cell subset, CD4+ or CD8+ T cells, or bulk PBMC T cells (not recorded which). These receptors all stem from a woman between 50 and 59 years old in good health.

V gene TRBV5-1 combines with J gene TRBJ2-2; TCRdb calls TRBD1, which cannot be checked without DNA. Germline V gene lookup returns CDR1 SGHRS and CDR2 YFSETQ. The CDR3 has 15 amino acids. CDR3: CASSAQTGYTGELFF.

The chain uses TRBV11-2 and TRBJ2-1; TCRdb names TRBD2, which stays unverified in the absence of DNA. The V gene's germline CDR1 is SGHAT and CDR2 FQNNGV. The CDR3 length is 15 residues. The CDR3 sequence: CASSPRLAGGSWQFF.

The chain employs TRBV24-1 and TRBJ2-5; TCRdb proposes TRBD2, but this gene call is untestable without DNA. The CDR3 consists of 14 residues. Germline CDR1 reads KGHDR; CDR2 reads SFDVKD. CDR3 amino acids: CATSESGGHETQYF.

The V gene is TRBV6-1, the J gene TRBJ2-3; TCRdb proposes TRBD2, but this gene call is untestable without DNA. The CDR3 contains 20 residues. Germline CDR1 is MNHNS and CDR2 is SASEGT. The CDR3 reads CASSVRLADPITSSTDTQYF.

This chain connects TRBV10-3 to TRBJ1-1. CDR1 and CDR2 (germline): ENHRY, SYGVKD. This CDR3 comprises 16 residues. CDR3 sequence reads: CAIRASISEGTTEAFF.

V is TRBV11-3 and J is TRBJ2-1; TCRdb's D call of TRBD1 is untestable without DNA. There are 15 residues in the CDR3. Germline V lookup: CDR1 SGHNT, CDR2 YENEEA. The CDR3 is CASRPPGGSYNEQFF. The full variable domain, rest sourced from reference TRBV11-3 and TRBJ2-1, is EAGVVQSPRYKIIEKKQPVAFWCNPISGHNTLYWYLQNLGQGPELLIRYENEEAVDDSQLPKDRFSAERLKGVDSTLKIQPAELGDSAVYLCASRPPGGSYNEQFFGPGTRLTVL.

This chain joins TRBV5-4 and TRBJ2-1. Germline-derived CDR1 and CDR2 are SGHNT and YYREEE (reference sequence). The CDR3 totals 14 residues. CDR3 in amino acids: CASSFIEEYNEQFF.

This sequence joins TRBV29-1 and TRBJ1-2. Germline CDR1 SQVTM, CDR2 ANQGSEA. The CDR3 covers 13 residues. The CDR3 reads CSVDTETGYGYTF.

The chain is built from TRBV5-5 and TRBJ2-1; without DNA, the TCRdb call of TRBD2 cannot be checked. The CDR3 is 13 amino acids. Germline CDR1 and CDR2: SGHKS and YYEKEE (reference sequence). The CDR3 region is CAGGTESYNEQFF.

The chain joins TRBV10-3 to TRBJ1-2. The CDR3 totals 12 residues. The V gene's germline CDR1 is ENHRY and CDR2 SYGVKD. CDR3 region: CAASHENYGYTF.

The rearrangement links TRBV5-1 to TRBJ2-1; without DNA, the TCRdb call of TRBD2 cannot be checked. The CDR3 length is 15 residues. The germline V gene encodes CDR1 SGHRS and CDR2 YFSETQ. The CDR3 here is CASSSIHSGSGEQFF. The whole variable domain, remainder taken from reference TRBV5-1 and TRBJ2-1, is KAGVTQTPRYLIKTRGQQVTLSCSPISGHRSVSWYQQTPGQGLQFLFEYFSETQRNKGNFPGRFSGRQFSNSRSEMNVSTLELGDSALYLCASSSIHSGSGEQFFGPGTRLTVL.

The chain is built from TRBV6-1 and TRBJ1-5; TCRdb's D call, TRBD1, is unchecked because there is no DNA. The CDR3 consists of 14 residues. From germline, CDR1 is MNHNS and CDR2 SASEGT. The CDR3 loop is CASNPGHTNQPQHF.

The chain employs TRBV5-1 and TRBJ2-2; TCRdb proposes TRBD2, but this gene call is untestable without DNA. The CDR3 loop spans 16 amino acids. Germline CDR1 and CDR2: SGHRS and YFSETQ. The CDR3 region is CASSLRRGRRTGELFF.

This chain joins TRBV7-2 and TRBJ2-3. Germline V gives CDR1 SGHTA, CDR2 FQGNSA. CDR3 size: 14 residues. This chain's CDR3 is CASSLAARPDTQYF.

The chain recombines TRBV3-1 with TRBJ2-7; there is no DNA to check the TCRdb D call of TRBD1. CDR3 length: 13 residues. Germline lookup yields CDR1 LGHDT and CDR2 YNNKEL (reference sequence). CDR3 sequence: CASSRRDPYEQYF.

The genes are TRBV5-1 and TRBJ2-2. Per germline, CDR1 SGHRS and CDR2 YFSETQ. The CDR3 runs 17 residues. CDR3 residues: CASSLEVAKTNTGELFF.

This chain links TRBV9 with TRBJ2-2; TCRdb lists TRBD2, though no DNA is available to test this call. This CDR3 is built from 16 residues. The germline gives CDR1 SGDLS, CDR2 YYNGEE. This chain's CDR3 is CASSLGASGITGELFF. Filled out from reference TRBV9 and TRBJ2-2, the complete variable domain reads DSGVTQTPKHLITATGQRVTLRCSPRSGDLSVYWYQQSLDQGLQFLIQYYNGEERAKGNILERFSAQQFPDLHSELNLSSLELGDSALYFCASSLGASGITGELFFGEGSRLTVL.